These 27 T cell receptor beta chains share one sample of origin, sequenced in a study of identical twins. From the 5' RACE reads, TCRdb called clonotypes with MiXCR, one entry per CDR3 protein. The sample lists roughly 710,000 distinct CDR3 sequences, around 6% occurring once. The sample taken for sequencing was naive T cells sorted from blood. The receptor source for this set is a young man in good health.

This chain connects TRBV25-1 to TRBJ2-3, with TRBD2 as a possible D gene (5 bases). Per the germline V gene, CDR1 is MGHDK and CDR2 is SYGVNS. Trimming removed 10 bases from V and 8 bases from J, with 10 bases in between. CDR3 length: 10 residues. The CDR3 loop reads CAMGSGTQYF. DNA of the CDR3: TGTGCCATGGGGAGTGGTACGCAGTATTTT.

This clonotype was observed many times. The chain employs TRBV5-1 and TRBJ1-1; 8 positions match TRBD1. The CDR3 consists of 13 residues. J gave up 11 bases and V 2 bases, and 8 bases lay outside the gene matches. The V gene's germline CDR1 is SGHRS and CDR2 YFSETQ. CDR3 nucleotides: TGCGCCAGCAGCTTACGACAGGGGCGGATGGCTTTCTTT. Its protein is CASSLRQGRMAFF.

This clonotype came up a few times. Written as DNA, the CDR3 is TGTGCCAGCAGCTTGGGACAGGGGCTCTCTGGGGCCAACGTCCTGACTTTC. Translation gives CASSLGQGLSGANVLTF. V gene TRBV5-8 combines with J gene TRBJ2-6, with TRBD1 matching over 8 bases. With V trimmed by 0 bases and J by 0 bases, 2 bases remained unmatched. CDR3 length: 17 residues. Germline V gene data show CDR1 as SGHTS and CDR2 as YDEGEE. Full variable domain (missing parts from reference TRBV5-8 and TRBJ2-6): EAGVTQSPTHLIKTRGQQATLRCSPISGHTSVYWYQQALGLGLQFLLWYDEGEERNRGNFPPRFSGRQFPNYSSELNVNALELEDSALYLCASSLGQGLSGANVLTFGAGSRLTVL.

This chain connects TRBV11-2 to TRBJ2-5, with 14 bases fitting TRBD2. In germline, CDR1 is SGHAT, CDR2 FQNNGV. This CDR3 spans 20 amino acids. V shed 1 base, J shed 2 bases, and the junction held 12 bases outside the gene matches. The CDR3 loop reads CASSLGGQGWTSGGQETQYF. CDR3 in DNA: TGTGCCAGCAGCTTAGGGGGACAGGGCTGGACTAGCGGGGGGCAAGAGACCCAGTACTTC.

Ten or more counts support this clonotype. Here the CDR3 DNA reads TGTGCCAGCAGCTACCGTCCCGAAACAGGGGAAGATACGCAGTATTTT. Protein: CASSYRPETGEDTQYF. The chain combines TRBV6-5 with TRBJ2-3, with 7 positions matching TRBD1. Germline V gives CDR1 MNHEY, CDR2 SVGAGI. The CDR3 runs 16 residues. J gave up 5 bases and V 6 bases, and 14 bases lay outside the gene matches.

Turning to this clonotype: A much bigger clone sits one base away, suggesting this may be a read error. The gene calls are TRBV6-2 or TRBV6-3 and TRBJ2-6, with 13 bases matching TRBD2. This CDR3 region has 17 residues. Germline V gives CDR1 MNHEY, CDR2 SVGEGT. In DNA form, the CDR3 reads TGTGCCAGCACTAGACTAGCGGGAGGAGCTGGGGCCAACCTCCTGACTTTC. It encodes CASTRLAGGAGANLLTF.

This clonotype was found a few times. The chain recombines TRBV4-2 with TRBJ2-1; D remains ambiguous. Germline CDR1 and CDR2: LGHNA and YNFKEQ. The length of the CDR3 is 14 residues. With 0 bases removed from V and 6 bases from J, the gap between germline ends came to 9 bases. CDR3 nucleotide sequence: TGTGCCAGCAGCCAAGATGGGGATTCCAATGAGCAGTTCTTC. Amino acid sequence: CASSQDGDSNEQFF.

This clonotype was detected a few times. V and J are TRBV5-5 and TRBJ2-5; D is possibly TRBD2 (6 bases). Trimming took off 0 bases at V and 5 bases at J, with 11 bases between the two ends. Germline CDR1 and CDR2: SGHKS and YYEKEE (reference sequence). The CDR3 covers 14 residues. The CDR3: CASSLDPAGETQYF. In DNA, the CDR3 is TGTGCCAGCAGCTTGGATCCGGCGGGGGAGACCCAGTACTTC.

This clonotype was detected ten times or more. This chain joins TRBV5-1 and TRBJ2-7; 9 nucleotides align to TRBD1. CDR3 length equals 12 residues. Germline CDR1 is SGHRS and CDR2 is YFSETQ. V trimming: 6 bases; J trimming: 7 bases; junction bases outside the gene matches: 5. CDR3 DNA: TGCGCCAGCAAGACAGGGGGAGGGGAGCAGTACTTC. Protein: CASKTGGGEQYF. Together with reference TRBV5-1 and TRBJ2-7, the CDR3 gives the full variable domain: KAGVTQTPRYLIKTRGQQVTLSCSPISGHRSVSWYQQTPGQGLQFLFEYFSETQRNKGNFPGRFSGRQFSNSRSEMNVSTLELGDSALYLCASKTGGGEQYFGPGTRLTVT.

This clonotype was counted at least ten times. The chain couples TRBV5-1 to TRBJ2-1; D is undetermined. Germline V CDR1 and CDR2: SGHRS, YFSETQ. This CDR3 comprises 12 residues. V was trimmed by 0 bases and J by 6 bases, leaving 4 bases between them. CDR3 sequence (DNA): TGCGCCAGCAGCTTGGAGGCCAATGAGCAGTTCTTC. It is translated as CASSLEANEQFF.

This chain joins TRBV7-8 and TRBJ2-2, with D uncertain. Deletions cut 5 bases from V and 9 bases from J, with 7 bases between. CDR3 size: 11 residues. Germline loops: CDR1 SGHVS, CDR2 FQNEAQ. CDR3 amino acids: CASSPVRELFF. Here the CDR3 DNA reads TGTGCCAGCAGCCCCGTGAGGGAGCTGTTTTTT.

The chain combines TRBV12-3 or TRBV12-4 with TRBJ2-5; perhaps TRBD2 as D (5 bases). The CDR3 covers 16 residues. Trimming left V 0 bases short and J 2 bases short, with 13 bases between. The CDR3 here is CASSLALGGPQETQYF. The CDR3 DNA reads TGTGCCAGCAGTTTAGCGCTAGGCGGGCCTCAAGAGACCCAGTACTTC.

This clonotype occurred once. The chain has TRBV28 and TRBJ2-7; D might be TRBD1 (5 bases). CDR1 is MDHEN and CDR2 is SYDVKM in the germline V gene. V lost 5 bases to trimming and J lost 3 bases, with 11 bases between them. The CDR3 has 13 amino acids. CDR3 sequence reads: CASSPTQGYEQYF. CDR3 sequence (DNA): TGTGCCAGCAGTCCAACGCAGGGCTACGAGCAGTACTTC. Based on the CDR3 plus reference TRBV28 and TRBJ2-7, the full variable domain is DVKVTQSSRYLVKRTGEKVFLECVQDMDHENMFWYRQDPGLGLRLIYFSYDVKMKEKGDIPEGYSVSREKKERFSLILESASTNQTSMYLCASSPTQGYEQYFGPGTRLTVT.

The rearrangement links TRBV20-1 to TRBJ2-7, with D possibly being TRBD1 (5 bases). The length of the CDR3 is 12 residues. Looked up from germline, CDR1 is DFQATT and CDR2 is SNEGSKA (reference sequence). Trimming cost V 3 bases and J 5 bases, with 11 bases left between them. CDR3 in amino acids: CSAREQADEQYF. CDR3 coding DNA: TGCAGTGCTAGGGAACAGGCGGACGAGCAGTACTTC.

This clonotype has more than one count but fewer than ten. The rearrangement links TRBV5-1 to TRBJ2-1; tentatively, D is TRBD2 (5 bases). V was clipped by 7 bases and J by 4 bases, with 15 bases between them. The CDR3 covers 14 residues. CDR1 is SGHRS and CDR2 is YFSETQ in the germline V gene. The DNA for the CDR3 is TGCGCCAGCTGCCCCAGCGGCGGGTACAATGAGCAGTTCTTC. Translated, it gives CASCPSGGYNEQFF.

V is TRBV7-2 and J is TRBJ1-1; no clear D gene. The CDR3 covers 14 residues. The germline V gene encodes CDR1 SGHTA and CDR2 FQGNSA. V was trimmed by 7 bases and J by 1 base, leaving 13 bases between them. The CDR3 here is CASIPRAGNTEAFF. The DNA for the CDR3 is TGTGCCAGCATCCCCCGGGCAGGGAACACTGAAGCTTTCTTT.

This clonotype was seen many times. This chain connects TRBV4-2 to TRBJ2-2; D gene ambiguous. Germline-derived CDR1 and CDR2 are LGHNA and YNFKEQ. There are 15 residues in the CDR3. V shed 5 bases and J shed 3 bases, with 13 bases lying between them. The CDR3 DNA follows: TGTGCCAGCAGCACCCCCCCATTGGACACCGGGGAGCTGTTTTTT. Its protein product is CASSTPPLDTGELFF.

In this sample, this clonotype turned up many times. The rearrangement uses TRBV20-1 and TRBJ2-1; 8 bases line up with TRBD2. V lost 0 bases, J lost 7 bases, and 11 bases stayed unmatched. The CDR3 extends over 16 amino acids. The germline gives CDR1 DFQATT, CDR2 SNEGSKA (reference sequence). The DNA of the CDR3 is TGCAGTGCTAGAGATCGGGGGGGAGTAGGTGGTAATGAGCAGTTCTTC. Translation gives CSARDRGGVGGNEQFF.

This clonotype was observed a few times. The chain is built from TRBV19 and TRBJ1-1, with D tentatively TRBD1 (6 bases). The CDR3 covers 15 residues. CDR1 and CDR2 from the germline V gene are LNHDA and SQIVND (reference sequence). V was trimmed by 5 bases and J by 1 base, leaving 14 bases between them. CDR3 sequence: CASSSQGTENTEAFF. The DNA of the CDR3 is TGTGCCAGTAGTTCGCAGGGGACGGAGAACACTGAAGCTTTCTTT.

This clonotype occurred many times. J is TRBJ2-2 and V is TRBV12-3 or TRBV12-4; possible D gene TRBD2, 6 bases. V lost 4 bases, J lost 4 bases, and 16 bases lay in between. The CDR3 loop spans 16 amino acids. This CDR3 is CASSYGSGVATGELFF. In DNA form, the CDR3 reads TGTGCCAGCAGTTACGGGTCGGGGGTGGCCACCGGGGAGCTGTTTTTT.

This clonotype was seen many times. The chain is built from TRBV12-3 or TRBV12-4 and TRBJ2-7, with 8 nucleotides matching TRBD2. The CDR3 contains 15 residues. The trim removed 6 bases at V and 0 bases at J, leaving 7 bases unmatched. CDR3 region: CASRLGGVSSYEQYF. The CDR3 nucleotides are TGTGCCAGCAGACTCGGGGGGGTAAGCTCCTACGAGCAGTACTTC.

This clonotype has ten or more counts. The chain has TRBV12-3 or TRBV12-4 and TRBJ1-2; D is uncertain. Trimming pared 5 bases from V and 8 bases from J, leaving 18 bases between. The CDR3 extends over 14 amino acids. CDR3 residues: CASSTQRPAEGYTF. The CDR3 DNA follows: TGTGCCAGCAGTACCCAGCGCCCGGCGGAGGGCTACACCTTC.

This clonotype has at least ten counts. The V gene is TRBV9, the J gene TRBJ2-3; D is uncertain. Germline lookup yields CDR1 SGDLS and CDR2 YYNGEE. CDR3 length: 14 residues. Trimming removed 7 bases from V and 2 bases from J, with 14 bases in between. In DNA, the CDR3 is TGTGCCAGCGGACCCGGAGCCACCACAGATACGCAGTATTTT. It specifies CASGPGATTDTQYF.

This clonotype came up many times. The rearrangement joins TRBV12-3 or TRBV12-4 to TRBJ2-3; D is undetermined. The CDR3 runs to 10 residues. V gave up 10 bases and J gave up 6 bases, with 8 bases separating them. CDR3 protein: CATHSDTQYF. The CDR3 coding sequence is TGTGCCACCCATTCCGATACGCAGTATTTT.

The CDR3 nucleotides read TGTGCCAAAAACAGGTTCCTCACAGATACGCAGTATTTT. Translating it yields CAKNRFLTDTQYF. The chain is built from TRBV2 and TRBJ2-3; D perhaps matches TRBD1 (5 bases). The CDR3 is 13 amino acids. V lost 10 bases, J lost 2 bases, and 13 bases lay in between. Germline loops: CDR1 SNHLY, CDR2 FYNNEI.

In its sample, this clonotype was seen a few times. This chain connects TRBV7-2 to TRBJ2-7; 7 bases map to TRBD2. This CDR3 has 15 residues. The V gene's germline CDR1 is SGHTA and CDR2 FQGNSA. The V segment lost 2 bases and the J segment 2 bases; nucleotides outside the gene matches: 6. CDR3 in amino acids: CASSLYGAGAYEQYF. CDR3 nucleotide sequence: TGTGCCAGCAGCTTATATGGGGCGGGAGCCTACGAGCAGTACTTC.

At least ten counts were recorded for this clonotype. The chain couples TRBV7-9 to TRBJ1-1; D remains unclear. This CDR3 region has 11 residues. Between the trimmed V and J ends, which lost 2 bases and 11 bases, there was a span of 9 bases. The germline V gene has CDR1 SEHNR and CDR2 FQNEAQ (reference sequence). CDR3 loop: CASSLLEGAFF. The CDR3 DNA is TGTGCCAGCAGCTTATTGGAAGGGGCTTTCTTT.